These 20 T cell receptor beta chains came from one sample sequenced in a study of blood T cell repertoires in COVID-19. The method was immunoSEQ multiplex PCR; TCRdb's version includes in-frame clones alone and lacks a portion of them. Seen here are about 210,000 clones, almost 85% observed once, and the top ten hold 2.4%. Sequenced input: peripheral blood. These receptors all come from a woman aged 65 to 85 with COVID-19, enrolled during active disease.

The chain links TRBV18 to TRBJ2-7; 7 bases match TRBD1. The V gene's germline CDR1 is KGHSH and CDR2 LQKENI. Trimming cost V 4 bases and J 7 bases; bases outside gene matches: 1. CDR3 length: 11 amino acids. CDR3 nucleotides: TGTGCCAGCTCACACAGGGGAGAGCAGTACTTC. Amino acids: CASSHRGEQYF. Drawing the rest from reference TRBV18 and TRBJ2-7, the complete variable domain is NAGVMQNPRHLVRRRGQEARLRCSPMKGHSHVYWYRQLPEEGLKFMVYLQKENIIDESGMPKERFSAEFPKEGPSILRIQQVVRGDSAAYFCASSHRGEQYFGPGTRLTVT.

This clone was seen once. J is TRBJ2-7 and V is TRBV15; TRBD2 agrees at 7 bases. CDR1 is LNHNV and CDR2 is YYDKDF in the germline V gene (reference sequence). Trimming took 0 bases from V and 0 from J; bases not matched to a gene: 11. The CDR3 has 18 residues. This CDR3 is CATSRESSFAGASYEQYF. CDR3 DNA sequence: TGTGCCACCAGCAGAGAATCCTCCTTCGCGGGAGCCTCCTACGAGCAGTACTTC.

The J gene is TRBJ1-4, the V gene TRBV2, with a weak D call TRBD1 (6 bases). Trimming removed 8 bases at V and 6 bases at J, with 13 bases between. CDR1 and CDR2 (germline): SNHLY, FYNNEI. CDR3 length equals 13 residues. The CDR3 DNA reads as TGTGCCAGCCAGGGGAACCGGGATGAAAAACTGTTTTTT. Protein: CASQGNRDEKLFF.

The chain combines TRBV19 with TRBJ1-4; D is ambiguous. CDR3 length: 14 amino acids. Trimming removed 2 bases at V and 5 bases at J, with 9 bases between. From germline, CDR1 is LNHDA and CDR2 SQIVND (reference sequence). The CDR3, as DNA: TGTGCCAGTAGTATACAGAGCGAAAATGAAAAACTGTTTTTT. It specifies CASSIQSENEKLFF. The full variable domain, with the rest looked up from reference TRBV19 and TRBJ1-4, is DGGITQSPKYLFRKEGQNVTLSCEQNLNHDAMYWYRQDPGQGLRLIYYSQIVNDFQKGDIAEGYSVSREKKESFPLTVTSAQKNPTAFYLCASSIQSENEKLFFGSGTQLSVL.

V usage is TRBV5-1 and J usage is TRBJ2-3, with TRBD2 identical over 10 bases. The CDR3 covers 15 residues. Unmatched junction bases numbered 4, after V lost 4 bases and J lost 2 bases. Germline-derived CDR1 and CDR2 are SGHRS and YFSETQ. As DNA, the CDR3 is TGCGCCAGCAGCACAGCGGGGGGGCACACAGATACGCAGTATTTT. Translation: CASSTAGGHTDTQYF.

The CDR3 DNA reads as TGTGCCAGCAGCCAAGAGTTAGCGGGAGAAGAGACCCAGTACTTC. Its translation is CASSQELAGEETQYF. The chain couples TRBV3-1 (or the pseudogene TRBV3-2) to TRBJ2-5; 9 positions match TRBD2. V was pared by 0 bases and J by 3 bases, with 2 bases of the junction left unmatched. Germline V CDR1 and CDR2: LGHDT, YNNKEL (reference sequence). The CDR3 contains 15 residues.

The V call is TRBV7-9, the J call TRBJ1-2; a weak D match, TRBD1 (6 bases). The length of the CDR3 is 13 residues. V lost 5 bases and J 4 bases, leaving 11 bases between the germline ends. Germline CDR1 SEHNR, CDR2 FQNEAQ (reference sequence). The CDR3 reads CASSLVQGYGYTF. Here the CDR3 DNA reads TGTGCCAGCAGCCTAGTACAGGGCTATGGCTACACCTTC.

This clone was recorded only once. The chain joins TRBV6-1 to TRBJ2-5; no clear D. Germline V CDR1 and CDR2: MNHNS, SASEGT. V was cut by 1 base and J by 7 bases, with 7 bases left in between. The CDR3 is 12 residues long. CDR3 residues: CASSEVFSTQYF. CDR3 coding DNA: TGTGCCAGCAGTGAAGTGTTCTCGACCCAGTACTTC.

The chain is built from TRBV7-3 and TRBJ1-6, with D possibly matching TRBD1 (5 bases). V lost 1 base, J lost 7 bases, and 8 bases lay in between. CDR1 is SGHTA, CDR2 FQGTGA, per germline. The CDR3 extends over 14 amino acids. The CDR3 sequence: CASSLISGNSPLHF. CDR3 nucleotides: TGTGCCAGCAGCTTAATTTCAGGGAATTCACCCCTCCACTTT.

This clone showed up just a few times. The genes are TRBV2 and TRBJ1-5, with unresolved D. CDR3 length equals 15 residues. Germline CDR1 is SNHLY and CDR2 is FYNNEI. V was shortened by 5 bases and J by 0 bases, with 11 bases between the two germline ends. The chain's CDR3 is CASSPEAYSNQPQHF. CDR3 DNA sequence: TGTGCCAGCAGTCCGGAGGCATATAGCAATCAGCCCCAGCATTTT.

The chain has TRBV24-1 and TRBJ2-3, with 7 bases that match TRBD2. The CDR3 runs to 17 residues. Germline-derived CDR1 and CDR2 are KGHDR and SFDVKD. J was trimmed by 2 bases and V by 6 bases; bases with no gene match: 13. The CDR3 spells CATSPLGGAPDTDTQYF. The DNA for the CDR3 is TGTGCCACCAGTCCCTTGGGAGGGGCCCCGGACACAGATACGCAGTATTTT.

The rearrangement uses TRBV24-1 and TRBJ1-5, with D perhaps TRBD1 (6 bases). CDR3 length: 16 residues. Trimming took off 5 bases at V and 2 bases at J, with 15 bases between the two ends. The germline gives CDR1 KGHDR, CDR2 SFDVKD. CDR3 sequence: CATSVGDMAGNQPQHF. CDR3 coding DNA: TGTGCCACCAGTGTAGGGGACATGGCGGGCAATCAGCCCCAGCATTTT.

V usage is TRBV19 and J usage is TRBJ1-5, with D possibly matching TRBD1 (6 bases). Germline V gene lookup returns CDR1 LNHDA and CDR2 SQIVND (reference sequence). V was pared by 7 bases and J by 3 bases, with 10 bases between. This CDR3 comprises 13 residues. The CDR3 loop is CASTDRNNQPQHF. CDR3 in DNA: TGTGCCAGTACTGACAGGAACAATCAGCCCCAGCATTTT.

The chain recombines TRBV7-8 with TRBJ2-5, with D possibly being TRBD2 (6 bases). This CDR3 is 16 amino acids long. V lost 7 bases, J lost 5 bases, and 23 bases lay in between. CDR1 SGHVS and CDR2 FQNEAQ come from the germline V gene. The CDR3 is CASNEGSGHRGETQYF. The CDR3 DNA follows: TGTGCCAGCAACGAAGGGTCGGGGCATCGGGGGGAGACCCAGTACTTC.

V and J are TRBV19 and TRBJ1-5; possibly TRBD1 for D (5 bases). This CDR3 has 15 amino acids. Germline V gene sequence: CDR1 LNHDA, CDR2 SQIVND (reference sequence). V dropped 5 bases and J dropped 0 bases, with 11 bases sitting between them. Here the CDR3 reads CASSRQPYSNQPQHF. DNA for the CDR3: TGTGCCAGTAGTCGACAGCCTTATAGCAATCAGCCCCAGCATTTT.

The V gene is TRBV6-5, the J gene TRBJ2-1; possible D gene TRBD2, 6 bases. Germline-derived CDR1 and CDR2 are MNHEY and SVGAGI. V lost 8 bases, J lost 4 bases, and 15 bases lay in between. The CDR3 spans 14 residues. CDR3 bases: TGTGCCAGCTGGACGGGACTTAATTACAATGAGCAGTTCTTC. Protein sequence: CASWTGLNYNEQFF.

This chain joins TRBV24-1 and TRBJ2-5; TRBD1 aligns across 8 bases. Germline V CDR1 and CDR2: KGHDR, SFDVKD. This CDR3 has 15 residues. V was pared by 5 bases and J by 5 bases, with 9 bases of the junction left unmatched. CDR3 protein: CATSGRGQGGETQYF. CDR3 DNA sequence: TGTGCCACCAGTGGCCGCGGACAGGGTGGCGAGACCCAGTACTTC.

The CDR3 region is CSVRFRGRNTEAFF. CDR3 DNA: TGCAGCGTTCGCTTCAGGGGGAGGAACACTGAAGCTTTCTTT. J is TRBJ1-1 and V is TRBV29-1; 7 bases align to TRBD1. V lost 5 bases to trimming and J lost 1 base; unmatched junction nucleotides: 7. The CDR3 has 14 amino acids. Looked up from germline, CDR1 is SQVTM and CDR2 is ANQGSEA.

The chain combines TRBV6-2 or TRBV6-3 with TRBJ1-1; no firm D call. Germline-derived CDR1 and CDR2 are MNHEY and SVGEGT. This CDR3 is built from 13 residues. Deletions cut 2 bases from V and 4 bases from J, with 8 bases between. CDR3 DNA sequence: TGTGCCAGCAGTTACGCTTCGAGCACTGAAGCTTTCTTT. Its translation is CASSYASSTEAFF.

V and J are TRBV5-4 and TRBJ1-2; a weak D match, TRBD1 (6 bases). V was cut by 5 bases and J by 7 bases, with 21 bases left in between. CDR1 and CDR2 from the germline V gene are SGHNT and YYREEE (reference sequence). The CDR3 extends over 15 amino acids. The CDR3 DNA follows: TGTGCCAGCAGTGGGGCAGCTGAAATACAGGGTGGCTACACCTTC. This codes for CASSGAAEIQGGYTF.